The text below deals with one T cell receptor beta chain. Its antigen is still unknown. This specimen comes from a study of shared clonotypes between healthy human individuals. This table comes from immunoSEQ multiplex PCR, and its TCRdb copy is limited to in-frame clones, with some not included. The table lists about 2,500,000 clones, around 94% of them singletons, with 0.13% to 0.15% in the top ten. General study points: Collection of samples was limited to blood; tissue repertoires likely differ. Shared across four donors were roughly 4.7% of the naive CD4 clonotypes.

The sequenced material came from naive CD4+ T cells sorted from blood. The subset denotes: CD45RA+ positively selected. This TCR was recovered from a man aged 18 to 29 in good health.

The CDR3 protein is CASSFRKTGWYNEQYF. The CDR3 region has the DNA TGTGCCAGCAGCTTTCGCAAGACAGGGTGGTACAACGAGCAGTACTTC. This chain connects TRBV5-6 to TRBJ2-7; the match to TRBD1 covers 7 bases. Per the germline V gene, CDR1 is SGHDT and CDR2 is YYEEEE. The CDR3 spans 16 residues. The V and J ends lost 2 bases and 5 bases, in that order; junction bases with no gene match: 13. Combining the CDR3 with reference TRBV5-6 and TRBJ2-7 gives the whole variable domain DAGVTQSPTHLIKTRGQQVTLRCSPKSGHDTVSWYQQALGQGPQFIFQYYEEEERQRGNFPDRFSGHQFPNYSSELNVNALLLGDSALYLCASSFRKTGWYNEQYFGPGTRLTVT.